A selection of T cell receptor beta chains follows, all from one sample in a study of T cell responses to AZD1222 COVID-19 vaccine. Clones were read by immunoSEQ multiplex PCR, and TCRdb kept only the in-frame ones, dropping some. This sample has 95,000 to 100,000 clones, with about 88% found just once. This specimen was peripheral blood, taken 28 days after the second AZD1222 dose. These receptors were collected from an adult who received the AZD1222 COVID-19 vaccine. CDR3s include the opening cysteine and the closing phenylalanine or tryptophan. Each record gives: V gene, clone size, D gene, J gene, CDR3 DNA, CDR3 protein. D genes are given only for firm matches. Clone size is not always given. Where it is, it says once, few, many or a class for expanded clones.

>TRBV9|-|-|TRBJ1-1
TGTGCCAGCAGCGGGAGCGGGGGTCCGACGAACACTGAAGCTTTCTTT
CASSGSGGPTNTEAFF
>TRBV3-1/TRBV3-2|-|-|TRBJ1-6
TGTGCCAGCAACACAGGGATCGCCAATTCACCCCTCCACTTT
CASNTGIANSPLHF
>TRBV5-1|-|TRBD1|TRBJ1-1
TGCGCCAGCAGCCCTTATCCAGGGGGAGACACTGAAGCTTTCTTT
CASSPYPGGDTEAFF
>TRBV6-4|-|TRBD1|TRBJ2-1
TGTGCCTACCCCCGGGACAGGACTTTGAATGAGCAGTTCTTC
CAYPRDRTLNEQFF
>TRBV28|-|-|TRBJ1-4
TGTGCCAGCAGTGGGAGCTACGTTGCAACTAATGAAAAACTGTTTTTT
CASSGSYVATNEKLFF
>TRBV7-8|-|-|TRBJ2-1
TGTGCCAGCAGCTTAGATCGGCAGTCCTACAATGAGCAGTTCTTC
CASSLDRQSYNEQFF
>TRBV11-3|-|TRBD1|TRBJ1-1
TGTGCCAGCAGCTCCGGGACAGGGGGCGAGGACACTGAAGCTTTCTTT
CASSSGTGGEDTEAFF
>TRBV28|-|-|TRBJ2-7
TGTGCCAGCAGTTTAAGGGTTATCTACGAGCAGTACTTC
CASSLRVIYEQYF
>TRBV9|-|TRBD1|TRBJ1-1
TGTGCCAGCAGCGCCCAGCACAGGGGCGTCATGAACACTGAAGCTTTCTTT
CASSAQHRGVMNTEAFF
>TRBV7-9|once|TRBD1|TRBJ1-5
TGTGCCAGCAGCTTAACCAAGCTGGGACAGGGACGGGATCAGCCCCAGCATTTT
CASSLTKLGQGRDQPQHF
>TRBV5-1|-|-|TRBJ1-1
TGCGCCAGCATGGTACAGCCCTTAAACACTGAAGCTTTCTTT
CASMVQPLNTEAFF
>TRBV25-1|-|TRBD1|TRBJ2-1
TGTGCCAGCAGTGATCCCCGACAGGGGGCCTATGAGCAGTTCTTC
CASSDPRQGAYEQFF
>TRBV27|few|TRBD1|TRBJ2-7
TGTGCCAGCAGTTTCATCGGGACATCAGGGGGCGAGCAGTACTTC
CASSFIGTSGGEQYF
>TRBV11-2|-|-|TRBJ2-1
TGTGCCAGCAGCCAGGGGAACACCGCCACCTACAATGAGCAGTTCTTC
CASSQGNTATYNEQFF
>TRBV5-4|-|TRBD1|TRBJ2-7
TGTGCCAGCAGCTTCTACAGGGGAGTCTACGAGCAGTACTTC
CASSFYRGVYEQYF
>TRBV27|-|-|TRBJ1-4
TGTGCCAGCAGTTTCTCCACCATAGACAAGGAGGAACTGTTTTTT
CASSFSTIDKEELFF
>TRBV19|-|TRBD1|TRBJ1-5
TGTGCCAGTAGTATTAGGACAGGTAGACAGCCCCAGCATTTT
CASSIRTGRQPQHF
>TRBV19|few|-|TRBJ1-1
TGTGCCAGTAGTATGGAAGGGGTTGGAGGAAGGACTGAAGCTTTCTTT
CASSMEGVGGRTEAFF
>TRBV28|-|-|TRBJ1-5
TGTGCCAGCAGTTTGGGCCGGGGGCGGCAGCCCCAGCATTTT
CASSLGRGRQPQHF
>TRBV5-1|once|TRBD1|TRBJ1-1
TGCGCCAGCAGCTTGGCCCCTAGGGACAGGGAGGACACTGAAGCTTTCTTT
CASSLAPRDREDTEAFF
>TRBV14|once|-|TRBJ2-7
TGTGCCAGCAGCCGCCTGAATAGCGGATCCCTCTACGAGCAGTACTTC
CASSRLNSGSLYEQYF
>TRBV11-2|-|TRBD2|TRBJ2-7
TGTGCCAGCAGCTCATTTAGCGGGAGGGCCTACGAGCAGTACTTC
CASSSFSGRAYEQYF
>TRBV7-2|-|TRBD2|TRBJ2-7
TGTGCCAGCAGCTTTACTAGCGCCTCCTACGAGCAGTACTTC
CASSFTSASYEQYF
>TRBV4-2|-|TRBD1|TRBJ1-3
TGTGCCAGCAGCCAAGGACAGGGGGTATCTGGAAACACCATATATTTT
CASSQGQGVSGNTIYF
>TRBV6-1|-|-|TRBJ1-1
TGTGCCAGCAGTGATATGTGGGGGGGATGGGCTGAAGCTTTCTTT
CASSDMWGGWAEAFF
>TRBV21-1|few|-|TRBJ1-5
TGTGCCAGCATGGCGGGCTGTCAGCCCCAGCATTTT
CASMAGCQPQHF
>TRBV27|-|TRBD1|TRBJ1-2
TGTGCCAGCAGTCCGGCCGGGACAGGGCCCTCCTATGGCTACACCTTC
CASSPAGTGPSYGYTF
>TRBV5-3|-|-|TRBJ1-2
TGTGCCAGAAGCTCAATACGGTACTATGGCTACACCTTC
CARSSIRYYGYTF
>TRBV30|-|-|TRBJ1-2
TGTGCCTGGAGTTCAGACCTTCATGGCTACACCTTC
CAWSSDLHGYTF
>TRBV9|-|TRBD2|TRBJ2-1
TGTGCCAGCAGCGAGAGGACTAGCGGGAAAAGGAGCGAGCAGTTCTTC
CASSERTSGKRSEQFF
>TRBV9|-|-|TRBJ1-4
TGTGCCAGCAGCGTGGCAGACAGCCTTAATGAAAAACTGTTTTTT
CASSVADSLNEKLFF
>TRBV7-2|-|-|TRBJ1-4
TGTGCCAGCAGTCGACGGCGGGTTGAAAAACTGTTTTTT
CASSRRRVEKLFF
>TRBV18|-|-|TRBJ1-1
TGTGCCAGCTCACGTGCATCTGAGGCTGAAGCTTTCTTT
CASSRASEAEAFF
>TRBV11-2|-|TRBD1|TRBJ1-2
TGTGCCAGCAGCCCAAAGACAGGGGTAGACTATGGCTACACCTTC
CASSPKTGVDYGYTF
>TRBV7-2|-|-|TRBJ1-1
TGTGCCAGCAGCCTAGGAGGGGGGCGCAACACTGAAGCTTTCTTT
CASSLGGGRNTEAFF
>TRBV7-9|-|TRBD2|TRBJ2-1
TGTGCCAGCAGCTTGGGACTAGCGGGCAACAATGAGCAGTTCTTC
CASSLGLAGNNEQFF
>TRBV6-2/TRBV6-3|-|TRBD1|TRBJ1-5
TGTGCCAGCAGTTGGTCGGGACAGGGGGGGCGTATTTATAGCAATCAGCCCCAGCATTTT
CASSWSGQGGRIYSNQPQHF
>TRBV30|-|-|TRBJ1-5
TGTGCCTGGAGCAAAGATAGCAATCAGCCCCAGCATTTT
CAWSKDSNQPQHF
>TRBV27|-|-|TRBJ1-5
TGTGCCAGCGGATGGGACGGCAATCAGCCCCAGCATTTT
CASGWDGNQPQHF
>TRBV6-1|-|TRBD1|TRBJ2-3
TGTGCCAGCAGTGAAGTTTTAGGACAGGGGGCAGATACGCAGTATTTT
CASSEVLGQGADTQYF
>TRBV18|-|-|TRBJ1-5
TGTGCCAGCTCCCCCGGGACAATCTATCAGCCCCAGCATTTT
CASSPGTIYQPQHF
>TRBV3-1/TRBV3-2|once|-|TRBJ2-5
TGTGCCAGCAGCCAAGTGGTAAATCTTCAAGAGACCCAGTACTTC
CASSQVVNLQETQYF
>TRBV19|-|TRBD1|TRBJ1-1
TGTGCCAGTAGTCGACAGGGGATGAACACTGAAGCTTTCTTT
CASSRQGMNTEAFF
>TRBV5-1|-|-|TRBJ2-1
TGCGCCAGCAGCGAAATTCCATCCTCCTACAATGAGCAGTTCTTC
CASSEIPSSYNEQFF
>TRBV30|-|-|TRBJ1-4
TGTGCCTGGAGCGAGAACAGACAGGCAAAACTGTTTTTT
CAWSENRQAKLFF
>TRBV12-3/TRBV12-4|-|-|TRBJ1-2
TGTGCCAGCAGTTTAGGCTATGGCTACACCTTC
CASSLGYGYTF
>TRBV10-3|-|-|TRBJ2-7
TGTGCCATCAGTGGGGGGAGGGGGTACGAGCAGTACTTC
CAISGGRGYEQYF
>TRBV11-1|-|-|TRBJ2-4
TGTGCCAGCAGCTTAACCCGGGGCAAAAACATTCAGTACTTC
CASSLTRGKNIQYF
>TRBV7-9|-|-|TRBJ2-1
TGTGCCAGCAGGGTACTTAGCGCCTACAATGAGCAGTTCTTC
CASRVLSAYNEQFF
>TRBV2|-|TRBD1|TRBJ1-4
TGTGCCAGCAGTAGGGGACAGCCTAATGAAAAACTGTTTTTT
CASSRGQPNEKLFF
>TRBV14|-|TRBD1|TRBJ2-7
TGTGCCAGCAGCCAAGACACCCCCGGGACAGGGTGGTGGGAGCAGTACTTC
CASSQDTPGTGWWEQYF
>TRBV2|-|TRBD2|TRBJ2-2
TGTGCCAGCACCTTAGCGGGAGGAATGAATACCGGGGAGCTGTTTTTT
CASTLAGGMNTGELFF
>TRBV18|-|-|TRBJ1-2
TGTGCCAGCTCACCGCTCGAGGGAGATGGCTACACCTTC
CASSPLEGDGYTF